These 28 T cell receptor beta chains were all obtained from the same sample, sequenced in a study. TCRdb redid the calling of the RT-PCR reads with MiXCR, one entry per CDR3 protein. Among almost 700,000 distinct CDR3 sequences, 13% to 15% were seen once, and the ten largest hold around 3.3%. Sequenced: memory CD4+ T cells from blood. The source is a female donor in good health, serving as a healthy control.

The count of this clonotype is one. This chain links TRBV3-1 with TRBJ1-1; D not certain. The germline CDR1 and CDR2 sequences are LGHDT and YNNKEL (reference sequence). The length of the CDR3 is 13 residues. The V end was cut by 4 bases, the J end by 1 base, with 7 bases between. CDR3 sequence: CASSPRWNTEAFF. CDR3 in DNA: TGTGCCAGCAGCCCCCGTTGGAACACTGAAGCTTTCTTT.

This clonotype was observed many times. In nucleotides, the CDR3 is TGTGCCAGCAGTTCGTCGGGGGGTCCCCTTTATGGCTACACCTTC. Amino acid sequence: CASSSSGGPLYGYTF. This chain joins TRBV12-3 or TRBV12-4 and TRBJ1-2; possibly TRBD1 for D (5 bases). Trimming left V 4 bases short and J 5 bases short, with 17 bases between. The CDR3 consists of 15 residues.

The genes are TRBV5-1 and TRBJ1-1; the D gene is possibly TRBD1 (5 bases). The CDR3 runs to 14 residues. Looked up from germline, CDR1 is SGHRS and CDR2 is YFSETQ. The V end was cut by 0 bases, the J end by 5 bases, with 11 bases between. In DNA form, the CDR3 reads TGCGCCAGCAGCTTGGAGCGGGGGAGAACTGAAGCTTTCTTT. Protein product: CASSLERGRTEAFF.

This clonotype was recorded at least ten times. This sequence joins TRBV10-3 and TRBJ1-2; D is uncertain. The CDR3 is 15 residues long. Deletions cut 5 bases from V and 7 bases from J, with 20 bases between. Germline CDR1 and CDR2: ENHRY and SYGVKD. In DNA form, the CDR3 reads TGTGCCATCAGTCCAGCGGGCCGAAACGCCGGTGGCTACACCTTC. Encoded protein: CAISPAGRNAGGYTF.

This chain joins TRBV7-2 and TRBJ2-3; 10 bases agree with TRBD2. The germline gives CDR1 SGHTA, CDR2 FQGNSA. The V gene end was trimmed by 5 bases and the J gene end by 6 bases; junction bases not matched to a gene: 8. This CDR3 has 15 amino acids. CDR3 residues: CASSRTSGLLDTQYF. Written as DNA, the CDR3 is TGTGCCAGCAGCCGGACTAGCGGCTTGCTCGATACGCAGTATTTT.

This clonotype was seen a handful of times. The chain combines TRBV25-1 with TRBJ2-7; 11 nucleotides line up with TRBD2. Germline loops: CDR1 MGHDK, CDR2 SYGVNS. Trimming cost V 5 bases and J 6 bases; bases outside gene matches: 6. The CDR3 totals 14 residues. CDR3 in DNA: TGTGCCAGCAGTACACTAGCGGGAGCCGCCGAGCAGTACTTC. Translating gives CASSTLAGAAEQYF.

This clonotype was seen many times. The CDR3 DNA reads TGTGCCAGCAGTTTGGAGGGGAACACTGAAGCTTTCTTT. It encodes CASSLEGNTEAFF. The chain combines TRBV12-3 or TRBV12-4 with TRBJ1-1; D is undetermined. The CDR3 length is 13 residues. Between the trimmed V and J ends, which lost 3 bases and 1 base, there was a span of 6 bases.

Here the CDR3 DNA reads TGTGCCAGCAGCCCAGCCGGGGTCCAGGGCCGATCACCCCTCCACTTT. Encoded protein: CASSPAGVQGRSPLHF. The rearrangement joins TRBV9 to TRBJ1-6; weak D call: TRBD1 (5 bases). The V and J ends lost 4 bases and 10 bases respectively, with 21 bases between them. Germline V lookup: CDR1 SGDLS, CDR2 YYNGEE. This CDR3 spans 16 amino acids. Supplemented by reference TRBV9 and TRBJ1-6, the full variable domain reads DSGVTQTPKHLITATGQRVTLRCSPRSGDLSVYWYQQSLDQGLQFLIQYYNGEERAKGNILERFSAQQFPDLHSELNLSSLELGDSALYFCASSPAGVQGRSPLHFGNGTRLTVT.

This clonotype showed up just a few times. The gene calls are TRBV12-3 or TRBV12-4 and TRBJ1-4; no clear D gene. CDR3 length: 14 amino acids. V gave up 4 bases and J gave up 7 bases, with 13 bases separating them. The CDR3 spells CASSSNAAAEKLFF. In DNA form, the CDR3 reads TGTGCCAGCAGTTCCAACGCCGCCGCTGAAAAACTGTTTTTT.

This clonotype has more than one count but fewer than ten. The CDR3 here is CASSPQAGRGTEAFF. CDR3 nucleotide sequence: TGTGCCAGCTCACCACAGGCAGGGAGAGGCACTGAAGCTTTCTTT. The chain uses TRBV18 and TRBJ1-1; D possibly corresponds to TRBD1 (5 bases). CDR1 is KGHSH, CDR2 LQKENI, per germline. V lost 1 base and J 4 bases, leaving 13 bases between the germline ends. The CDR3 sequence is 15 residues long.

Of note for this clonotype: A much larger clone is a single base away; this may be a read error. The chain combines TRBV10-3 with TRBJ2-3; 12 bases align to TRBD2. The germline V gene encodes CDR1 ENHRY and CDR2 SYGVKD. This CDR3 region has 17 residues. The V segment lost 7 bases and the J segment 5 bases; nucleotides outside the gene matches: 13. The CDR3 reads CAITNTGLAGNKDTQYF. For the CDR3, the DNA is TGTGCCATCACCAATACCGGACTAGCGGGAAACAAAGATACGCAGTATTTT.

Note on this clonotype: Just one base apart from a much larger clone, this may be a read error. V usage is TRBV6-6 and J usage is TRBJ2-1; TRBD2 agrees at 10 bases. Germline V lookup: CDR1 MNHNY, CDR2 SVGAGI (reference sequence). This CDR3 has 14 residues. This CDR3 reads CAGSYSGGVVEQFF. In DNA, the CDR3 is TGTGCCGGCAGTTACAGCGGGGGGGTCGTTGAGCAGTTCTTC.

At least ten counts were recorded for this clonotype. The CDR3 bases are TGTGCCAGCAGGGCAGGGGTGGGTGGCTACACCTTC. It specifies CASRAGVGGYTF. The chain has TRBV9 and TRBJ1-2, with a tentative D call TRBD1 (6 bases). The CDR3 is 12 amino acids. The V gene's germline CDR1 is SGDLS and CDR2 YYNGEE. Trimming stripped 5 bases from V and 7 bases from J, with 12 bases between.

In the case of this clonotype: A much bigger clone sits one base away, suggesting this may be a read error. The V and J genes are TRBV6-6 and TRBJ2-2; a weak D match, TRBD2 (5 bases). Germline CDR1 and CDR2: MNHNY and SVGAGI (reference sequence). The CDR3 extends over 14 amino acids. CDR3 protein: CASLTSPMAGDLFF. The CDR3 region has the DNA TGTGCCAGCCTCACGTCCCCAATGGCCGGGGATCTGTTTTTT.

The V and J genes are TRBV5-5 and TRBJ2-2; 10 positions agree with TRBD1. Germline values: CDR1 SGHKS, CDR2 YYEKEE (reference sequence). The CDR3 runs to 16 residues. V lost 5 bases, J lost 6 bases, and 10 bases stayed unmatched. The CDR3 nucleotides are TGTGCCAGCAGATCGGGACAGGGGTCGTTGGCCGGGGAGCTGTTTTTT. It is translated as CASRSGQGSLAGELFF.

The CDR3 sequence is CASTKWAGGYNEQFF. CDR3 sequence (DNA): TGTGCCAGCACCAAGTGGGCGGGAGGATACAATGAGCAGTTCTTC. The rearrangement uses TRBV9 and TRBJ2-1; TRBD2 matches 8 bases. CDR3 length: 15 amino acids. V gave up 6 bases and J gave up 4 bases; unmatched junction bases: 9. Germline lookup yields CDR1 SGDLS and CDR2 YYNGEE.

J is TRBJ2-2 and V is TRBV7-2, with TRBD1 identical over 10 bases. CDR1 is SGHTA, CDR2 FQGNSA, per germline. The CDR3 loop spans 18 amino acids. Trimming at V came to 4 bases and at J to 10 bases, leaving 18 bases not matched to a gene. The CDR3 region is CASSYVPGQGTQPLELFF. CDR3 sequence (DNA): TGTGCCAGCAGCTATGTCCCGGGACAGGGGACTCAGCCGTTGGAGCTGTTTTTT.

The V call is TRBV9, the J call TRBJ2-1; D might be TRBD1 (6 bases). The CDR3 has 15 residues. Trimming took 1 base from V and 6 from J, leaving 14 bases between them. Germline V gene sequence: CDR1 SGDLS, CDR2 YYNGEE. The CDR3 sequence is CASSVTAGAPNEQFF. DNA of the CDR3: TGTGCCAGCAGCGTAACAGCAGGGGCCCCCAATGAGCAGTTCTTC.

This clonotype was seen a handful of times. V is TRBV12-3 or TRBV12-4 and J is TRBJ1-5; D unresolved. The CDR3 extends over 14 amino acids. Trimming removed 3 bases from V and 5 bases from J, with 11 bases in between. The CDR3 loop reads CASSFRPKDQPQHF. The CDR3 bases are TGTGCCAGCAGTTTTAGGCCGAAGGATCAGCCCCAGCATTTT.

Here the CDR3 reads CAISEYKNTEAFF. In DNA form, the CDR3 reads TGTGCCATCAGTGAGTACAAGAACACTGAAGCTTTCTTT. J is TRBJ1-1 and V is TRBV10-3; D is unresolved. Germline V gene data show CDR1 as ENHRY and CDR2 as SYGVKD. The CDR3 length is 13 residues. Trimming cost V 1 base and J 1 base, with 4 bases left between them.

In its sample, this clonotype was seen many times. The chain links TRBV5-1 to TRBJ2-1; 10 bases map to TRBD2. The germline gives CDR1 SGHRS, CDR2 YFSETQ. This CDR3 spans 16 amino acids. With 0 bases clipped from V and 3 bases from J, the junction kept 3 bases outside the gene matches. CDR3 DNA sequence: TGCGCCAGCAGCTTGGCCGCTAGCGGGAGCTACAATGAGCAGTTCTTC. This translates into CASSLAASGSYNEQFF.

This clonotype was counted at least ten times. The CDR3 bases are TGTGCCAGCAGCGTCGGGACAGGAGGCTACGAGCAGTACTTC. Its protein is CASSVGTGGYEQYF. The chain has TRBV7-2 and TRBJ2-7; 8 bases line up with TRBD1. The CDR3 runs 14 residues. The ends lost 5 bases at V and 3 bases at J; junction bases unmatched: 6. Germline CDR1 reads SGHTA; CDR2 reads FQGNSA.

The CDR3 protein is CASSSGLTNTGELFF. The CDR3 region has the DNA TGCGCCAGCAGCTCGGGACTTACAAACACCGGGGAGCTGTTTTTT. V gene TRBV5-1 combines with J gene TRBJ2-2; D is possibly TRBD2 (6 bases). The germline V and J ends were trimmed by 3 bases and 2 bases, with 11 bases remaining between them. Germline V gene lookup returns CDR1 SGHRS and CDR2 YFSETQ. The CDR3 loop spans 15 amino acids.

The V gene is TRBV12-3 or TRBV12-4, the J gene TRBJ2-7, with D possibly TRBD1 on 5 matching bases. This CDR3 contains 12 residues. V lost 6 bases and J 4 bases, leaving 10 bases between the germline ends. The CDR3 nucleotides read TGTGCCAGCAGACCCGACAGTTACGAGCAGTACTTC. The encoded protein is CASRPDSYEQYF.

In its sample, this clonotype was seen a few times. The V call is TRBV12-3 or TRBV12-4, the J call TRBJ1-2; no reliable D call. The V end lost 7 bases, the J end lost 3 bases, and 18 bases lay between the germline ends. The CDR3 has 15 residues. The CDR3 is CASTPGGREDYGYTF. DNA of the CDR3: TGTGCCAGCACCCCCGGAGGAAGGGAGGACTATGGCTACACCTTC.

This clonotype was found a few times. The chain employs TRBV6-6 and TRBJ1-5; D remains ambiguous. The CDR3 covers 18 residues. Germline V CDR1 and CDR2: MNHNY, SVGAGI (reference sequence). V lost 3 bases to trimming and J lost 7 bases, with 25 bases between them. The CDR3 DNA follows: TGTGCCAGCAGTTATCTCTCGGGAAGGGAGAGCCTAGCCCAGCCCCAGCATTTT. This gives the protein CASSYLSGRESLAQPQHF.

This clonotype was counted ten times or more. The rearrangement uses TRBV6-5 and TRBJ1-1, with D hard to call. In germline, CDR1 is MNHEY, CDR2 SVGAGI. This CDR3 is built from 15 residues. With 4 bases removed from V and 3 bases from J, the gap between germline ends came to 15 bases. CDR3 in amino acids: CASSSKTLGDTEAFF. As DNA, the CDR3 is TGTGCCAGCAGTTCGAAGACACTCGGGGACACTGAAGCTTTCTTT.

This clonotype showed up just a few times. The V call is TRBV20-1, the J call TRBJ2-3; unclear D gene. With 3 bases removed from V and 1 base from J, the gap between germline ends came to 8 bases. Germline V CDR1 and CDR2: DFQATT, SNEGSKA (reference sequence). This CDR3 has 13 residues. CDR3 sequence reads: CSARPARTDTQYF. CDR3 bases: TGCAGTGCTAGGCCGGCCCGCACAGATACGCAGTATTTT.